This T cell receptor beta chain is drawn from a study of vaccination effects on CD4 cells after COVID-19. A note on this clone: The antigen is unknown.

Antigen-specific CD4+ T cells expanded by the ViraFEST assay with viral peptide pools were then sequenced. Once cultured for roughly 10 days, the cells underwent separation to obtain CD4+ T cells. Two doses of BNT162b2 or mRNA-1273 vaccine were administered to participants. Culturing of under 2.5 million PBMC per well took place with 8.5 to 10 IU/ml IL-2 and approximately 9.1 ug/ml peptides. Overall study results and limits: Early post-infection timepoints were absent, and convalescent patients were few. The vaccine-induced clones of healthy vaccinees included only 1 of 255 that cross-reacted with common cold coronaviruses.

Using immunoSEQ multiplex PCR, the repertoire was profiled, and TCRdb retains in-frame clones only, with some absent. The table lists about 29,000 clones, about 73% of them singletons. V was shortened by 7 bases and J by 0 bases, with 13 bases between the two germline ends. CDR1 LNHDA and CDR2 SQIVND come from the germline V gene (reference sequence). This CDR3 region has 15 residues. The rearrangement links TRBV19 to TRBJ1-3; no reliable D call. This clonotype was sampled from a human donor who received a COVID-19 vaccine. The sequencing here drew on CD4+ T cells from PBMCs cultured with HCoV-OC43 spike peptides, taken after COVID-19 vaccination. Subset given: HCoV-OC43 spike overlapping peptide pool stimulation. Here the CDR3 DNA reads TGTGCCAGTACCTCGACTGGGAGCTCTGGAAACACCATATATTTT. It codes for CASTSTGSSGNTIYF.